Only a few counts were recorded for the clone carrying this TCR beta chain. Its antigen remains unknown. The data originate from a study of blood T cells in healthy people across ages. Study overall: Per two T cells, about one barcoded beta molecule was captured through template switching. The study's findings and limits: Age showed a roughly linear inverse relationship with TCR beta diversity per million T cells. Using unsorted PBMCs precluded a conclusive naive versus antigen-experienced comparison.

A second PCR, run for roughly 7 to 12 cycles, used a sample-barcoded 5' primer plus a J-beta primer mix. TCRdb analysed the 5' RACE reads with MiXCR anew, one entry per CDR3 protein. The table records over 1,300,000 distinct CDR3 sequences, approximately 59% of them present only once. Unmatched junction bases numbered 2, after V lost 3 bases and J lost 3 bases. The length of the CDR3 is 15 residues. Germline CDR1 is SEHNR and CDR2 is FQNEAQ (reference sequence). This receptor was taken from a man aged 18 to 29 in good health. Specimen: blood. This chain joins TRBV7-9 and TRBJ1-6; 7 bases are a match to TRBD1. CDR3 nucleotide sequence: TGTGCCAGCAGCTTGACAGGGCTCTATAATTCACCCCTCCACTTT. Amino acid sequence: CASSLTGLYNSPLHF.